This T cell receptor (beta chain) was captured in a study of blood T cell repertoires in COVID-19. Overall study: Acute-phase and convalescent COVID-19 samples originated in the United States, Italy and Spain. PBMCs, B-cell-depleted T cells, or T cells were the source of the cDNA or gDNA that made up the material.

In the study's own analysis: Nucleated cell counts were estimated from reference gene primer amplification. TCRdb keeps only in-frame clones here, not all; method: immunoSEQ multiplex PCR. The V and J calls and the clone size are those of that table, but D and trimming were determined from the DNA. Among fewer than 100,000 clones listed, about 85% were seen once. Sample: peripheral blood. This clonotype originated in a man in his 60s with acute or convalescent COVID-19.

The CDR3 sequence is CASGPTGETQYF. CDR3 DNA: TGCGCCAGCGGGCCCACTGGGGAGACCCAGTACTTC. The chain recombines TRBV10-2 with TRBJ2-5; D ambiguous. The length of the CDR3 is 12 residues. Trimming pared 8 bases from V and 5 bases from J, leaving 12 bases between. Germline CDR1 is WSHSY and CDR2 is SAAADI.